The sequence of this TCR beta chain was determined in a study of blood T cell repertoires in COVID-19. TCRdb's table, derived via immunoSEQ multiplex PCR, lists solely in-frame clones and lacks some. The table shows around 150,000 clones, with 85% occurring only once. The V segment lost 3 bases and the J segment 9 bases; nucleotides outside the gene matches: 12. The V gene's germline CDR1 is LNHDA and CDR2 SQIVND (reference sequence). CDR3 length equals 17 residues. Material: peripheral blood. The source of this sequence is a woman aged 55-69 years with COVID-19, enrolled during active disease. The rearrangement uses TRBV19 and TRBJ1-6; TRBD1 matches at 9 bases. In nucleotides, the CDR3 is TGTGCCAGTAGTATCATTACTCCGGGGACAGGGAGTTCACCCCTCCACTTT. As protein: CASSIITPGTGSSPLHF.